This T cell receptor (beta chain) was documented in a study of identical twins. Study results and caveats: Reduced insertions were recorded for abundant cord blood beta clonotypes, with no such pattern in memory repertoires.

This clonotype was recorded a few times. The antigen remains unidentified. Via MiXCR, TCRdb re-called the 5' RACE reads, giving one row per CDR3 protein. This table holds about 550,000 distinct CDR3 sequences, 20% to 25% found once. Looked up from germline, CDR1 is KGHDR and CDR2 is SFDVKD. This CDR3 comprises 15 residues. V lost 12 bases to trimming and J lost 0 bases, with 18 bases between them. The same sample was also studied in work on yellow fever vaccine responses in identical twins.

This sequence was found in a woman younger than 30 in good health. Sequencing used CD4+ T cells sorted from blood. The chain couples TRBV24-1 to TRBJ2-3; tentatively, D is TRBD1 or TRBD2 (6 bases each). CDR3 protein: CAAAGGGLSTDTQYF. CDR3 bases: TGTGCCGCCGCTGGAGGGGGATTAAGCACAGATACGCAGTATTTT.